Below, 28 T cell receptor beta chains from the same sample are listed, as sequenced in a study of preoperative IRX-2 immunotherapy in early breast cancer. Using immunoSEQ multiplex PCR, the repertoire was profiled, and TCRdb retains in-frame clones only, with some absent. In the table there are about 98,000 clones, 70% to 90% of which are singletons. Treatment here: preoperative locoregional IRX-2 cytokine immunotherapy. The material sequenced was tumor tissue, taken after IRX-2 immunotherapy. All receptors derive from a human donor with breast cancer.

The CDR3 coding sequence is TGTGCCAGCAGCTTCCCTGACATGGACGAGCAGTACTTC. Translated, it gives CASSFPDMDEQYF. This sequence joins TRBV28 and TRBJ2-7, with no clear D. CDR1 is MDHEN, CDR2 SYDVKM, per germline. The CDR3 covers 13 residues. V lost 6 bases and J 5 bases, leaving 14 bases between the germline ends.

As regards this clone: Relative to the germline gene, one junction end is altered; a read error may explain this. The J gene is TRBJ1-2, the V gene TRBV7-1, with TRBD1 as a possible D gene (5 bases). TRBV7-1 is marked as an open reading frame, function uncertain. CDR3 length: 13 amino acids. CDR3 loop: CASSLDLTAPPHF. The CDR3, as DNA: TGTGCCAGCAGCTTAGATTTGACAGCACCTCCACACTTC.

DNA of the CDR3: TGTGCCAGCTCACCCCAGGACAATCCCTATGGCTACACCTTC. It yields the protein CASSPQDNPYGYTF. The chain employs TRBV18 and TRBJ1-2, with D possibly TRBD1 on 5 matching bases. The CDR3 is 14 amino acids. Trimming shortened V by 3 bases and J by 4 bases, and 12 bases separated the two germline ends. Per germline, CDR1 KGHSH and CDR2 LQKENI.

The chain employs TRBV6-1 and TRBJ2-7; D gene unclear. The CDR3 is made up of 14 amino acids. Germline V gives CDR1 MNHNS, CDR2 SASEGT. Trimming pared 1 base from V and 2 bases from J, leaving 9 bases between. This chain's CDR3 is CASSEEWAAYEQYF. CDR3 coding DNA: TGTGCCAGCAGTGAAGAGTGGGCAGCCTACGAGCAGTACTTC.

The chain is built from TRBV28 and TRBJ1-2; D call uncertain. This CDR3 has 13 amino acids. The germline gives CDR1 MDHEN, CDR2 SYDVKM. Trimming stripped 6 bases from V and 7 bases from J, with 15 bases between. CDR3 in amino acids: CASRPQPVGGYTF. The CDR3 region has the DNA TGTGCCAGCAGACCCCAGCCCGTTGGTGGCTACACCTTC.

V usage is TRBV19 and J usage is TRBJ1-3; TRBD1 matches 9 bases. V lost 6 bases, J lost 4 bases, and 13 bases stayed unmatched. Looked up from germline, CDR1 is LNHDA and CDR2 is SQIVND (reference sequence). The CDR3 sequence is 17 residues long. The CDR3 region is CASSLPRQGVSGNTIYF. CDR3 bases: TGTGCCAGTAGCCTTCCGAGACAGGGGGTATCGGGAAACACCATATATTTT.

The chain's CDR3 is CASKIGGTNNEQFF. CDR3 nucleotides: TGTGCCAGCAAGATCGGCGGAACCAACAATGAGCAGTTCTTC. The V and J genes are TRBV6-8 and TRBJ2-1, with no clear D. V was trimmed by 7 bases and J by 5 bases, leaving 15 bases between them. There are 14 residues in the CDR3. Germline assignment: CDR1 MNHGY and CDR2 SAAAGT.

This clone came up a few times. The chain recombines TRBV6-8 with TRBJ2-3, with TRBD1 matching over 7 bases. The CDR3 contains 12 residues. Germline CDR1 is MNHGY and CDR2 is SAAAGT. The trim removed 4 bases at V and 8 bases at J, leaving 3 bases unmatched. The DNA of the CDR3 is TGTGCCAGCAGTTCACAGGGGTTTACGCAGTATTTT. Protein: CASSSQGFTQYF.

This chain joins TRBV10-2 and TRBJ1-2, with D tentatively TRBD1 (6 bases). Germline V gene data show CDR1 as WSHSY and CDR2 as SAAADI. This CDR3 has 20 amino acids. Trimming left V 3 bases short and J 4 bases short, with 30 bases between. The CDR3 region has the DNA TGCGCCAGCAGTGACGCGGACCGGACAGCCAGCATTTCGAACCCCTATGGCTACACCTTC. Amino acids: CASSDADRTASISNPYGYTF.

This rearrangement joins TRBV19 to TRBJ2-2; 11 nucleotides line up with TRBD1. The CDR3 consists of 17 residues. Germline CDR1 reads LNHDA; CDR2 reads SQIVND (reference sequence). V shed 4 bases, J shed 4 bases, and the junction held 8 bases outside the gene matches. The CDR3: CASSRSDRGLSTGELFF. The CDR3 nucleotides read TGTGCCAGTAGTAGGTCGGACAGGGGGCTTAGCACCGGGGAGCTGTTTTTT.

CDR3 DNA: TGTGCCAGCAGTGCCCGGTTTGGGGCCGGTGGTATAAACACTGAAGCTTTCTTT. It is translated as CASSARFGAGGINTEAFF. The rearrangement links TRBV6-8 to TRBJ1-1; D is perhaps TRBD1 (5 bases). The CDR3 is 18 residues long. The germline gives CDR1 MNHGY, CDR2 SAAAGT. V lost 5 bases and J 2 bases, leaving 24 bases between the germline ends.

The V and J genes are TRBV12-5 and TRBJ1-3; D may be TRBD1 (6 bases). Germline CDR1 reads LGHNT; CDR2 reads FRNRAP. With 2 bases removed from V and 0 bases from J, the gap between germline ends came to 14 bases. The CDR3 totals 17 residues. CDR3 residues: CASGLSRGSLSGNTIYF. The CDR3 DNA is TGTGCTAGTGGTTTGAGCAGGGGTTCTCTCTCTGGAAACACCATATATTTT.

CDR3: CASSNRGGTEAFF. The CDR3 DNA reads TGTGCCAGCAGTAACAGGGGGGGCACTGAAGCTTTCTTT. The V gene is TRBV6-7, the J gene TRBJ1-1; 8 bases fit TRBD1. TRBV6-7 has ORF status, its function being uncertain. There are 13 residues in the CDR3. Trimming at V came to 5 bases and at J to 4 bases, leaving 3 bases not matched to a gene.

V gene TRBV19 combines with J gene TRBJ2-7, with D hard to call. This CDR3 contains 15 residues. In germline, CDR1 is LNHDA, CDR2 SQIVND (reference sequence). The V gene lost 3 bases and the J gene lost 0 bases, with 12 bases spanning the gap. CDR3 DNA: TGTGCCAGTAGTATGTCTGGGCAGCTCTCCTACGAGCAGTACTTC. As protein: CASSMSGQLSYEQYF. The variable domain in full, with the rest retrieved from reference TRBV19 and TRBJ2-7, is DGGITQSPKYLFRKEGQNVTLSCEQNLNHDAMYWYRQDPGQGLRLIYYSQIVNDFQKGDIAEGYSVSREKKESFPLTVTSAQKNPTAFYLCASSMSGQLSYEQYFGPGTRLTVT.

This clone has a single count. This chain links TRBV19 with TRBJ2-7; 10 bases map to TRBD1. Germline CDR1 reads LNHDA; CDR2 reads SQIVND (reference sequence). The CDR3 totals 15 residues. V trimming: 5 bases; J trimming: 1 base; junction bases outside the gene matches: 5. The CDR3 coding sequence is TGTGCCAGTAGTGCCGGGACAGGGGTTTCCTACGAGCAGTACTTC. Amino acid sequence: CASSAGTGVSYEQYF.

The chain links TRBV7-5 to TRBJ1-2; the table's D call of TRBD1 was not tested on the DNA. TRBV7-5 is classified as a pseudogene. The CDR3 is 14 amino acids. The CDR3 DNA follows: TGTGCCAGCAGCTTAATCGAGGGGGCATATGGCTACACCTTC. The encoded protein is CASSLIEGAYGYTF.

The chain has TRBV19 and TRBJ2-1, with a possible D match to TRBD2 (6 bases). The CDR3 sequence is 15 residues long. V was shortened by 6 bases and J by 0 bases, with 12 bases between the two germline ends. Germline loops: CDR1 LNHDA, CDR2 SQIVND (reference sequence). The CDR3 bases are TGTGCCAGTAGCCGAGGAGGGACCTCCTACAATGAGCAGTTCTTC. This sequence encodes CASSRGGTSYNEQFF.

This chain links TRBV28 with TRBJ1-6; weak D call: TRBD1 (6 bases). This CDR3 spans 16 amino acids. Germline CDR1 MDHEN, CDR2 SYDVKM. Trimming removed 7 bases from V and 3 bases from J, with 16 bases in between. CDR3 coding DNA: TGTGCCAGCAACCTCGGACAGCGAGTCTATAATTCACCCCTCCACTTT. It translates to CASNLGQRVYNSPLHF.

This chain links TRBV14 with TRBJ1-4; D remains ambiguous. CDR3 length equals 12 residues. Trimming removed 8 bases from V and 8 bases from J, with 12 bases in between. From germline, CDR1 is SGHDN and CDR2 FVKESK. This CDR3 is CASARAREKLFF. The DNA for the CDR3 is TGTGCCAGCGCCCGAGCAAGGGAAAAACTGTTTTTT. Based on the CDR3 plus reference TRBV14 and TRBJ1-4, the full variable domain is EAGVTQFPSHSVIEKGQTVTLRCDPISGHDNLYWYRRVMGKEIKFLLHFVKESKQDESGMPNNRFLAERTGGTYSTLKVQPAELEDSGVYFCASARAREKLFFGSGTQLSVL.

V is TRBV14 and J is TRBJ1-1, with TRBD1 identical over 7 bases. Germline V gives CDR1 SGHDN, CDR2 FVKESK. V dropped 3 bases and J dropped 7; count of bases not matched to a gene: 5. CDR3 size: 13 residues. The CDR3 sequence is CASSQTGNGEAFF. CDR3 nucleotide sequence: TGTGCCAGCAGCCAGACAGGGAATGGTGAAGCTTTCTTT.

The J gene is TRBJ2-7, the V gene TRBV28; 7 positions agree with TRBD1. Per the germline V gene, CDR1 is MDHEN and CDR2 is SYDVKM. This CDR3 spans 14 amino acids. The trim removed 8 bases at V and 4 bases at J, leaving 11 bases unmatched. DNA of the CDR3: TGTGCCAGCGTCGATGGGCAGGGGGTTTACGAGCAGTACTTC. This gives the protein CASVDGQGVYEQYF. Full variable domain (missing parts from reference TRBV28 and TRBJ2-7): DVKVTQSSRYLVKRTGEKVFLECVQDMDHENMFWYRQDPGLGLRLIYFSYDVKMKEKGDIPEGYSVSREKKERFSLILESASTNQTSMYLCASVDGQGVYEQYFGPGTRLTVT.

The chain combines TRBV30 with TRBJ1-2, with D perhaps matching TRBD1 (6 bases). CDR3 length equals 14 residues. CDR1 and CDR2 (germline): GTSNPN, SVGIG (reference sequence). V was clipped by 2 bases and J by 5 bases, with 15 bases between them. The CDR3 DNA reads as TGTGCCTGGAGTTTCCGGACAGCTTCGTATGGCTACACCTTC. It translates to CAWSFRTASYGYTF.

The chain uses TRBV18 and TRBJ1-1; D is uncertain. Germline V gene sequence: CDR1 KGHSH, CDR2 LQKENI. The CDR3 runs 15 residues. The V end was cut by 6 bases, the J end by 0 bases, with 14 bases between. CDR3 sequence reads: CASSPIQPMNTEAFF. The CDR3, as DNA: TGTGCCAGCTCTCCTATACAACCAATGAACACTGAAGCTTTCTTT.

This chain joins TRBV15 and TRBJ2-1; D may be TRBD1 (6 bases). Germline V CDR1 and CDR2: LNHNV, YYDKDF (reference sequence). Trimming shortened V by 0 bases and J by 5 bases, and 11 bases separated the two germline ends. The CDR3 is made up of 15 amino acids. The CDR3 loop reads CATSRDGGKNNEQFF. The CDR3 DNA reads as TGTGCCACCAGCAGAGATGGGGGCAAGAACAATGAGCAGTTCTTC.

CDR3 sequence: CASSGDSRGTQYF. CDR3 coding DNA: TGTGCCAGCAGTGGGGACAGCCGGGGGACCCAGTACTTC. The rearrangement joins TRBV6-8 to TRBJ2-5; 7 positions agree with TRBD1. CDR1 is MNHGY, CDR2 SAAAGT, per germline. The J segment lost 7 bases and the V segment lost 5 bases, leaving 7 bases of the junction unmatched. There are 13 residues in the CDR3.

The sample holds one count of this clone. This sequence joins TRBV19 and TRBJ2-2; either TRBD1 or TRBD2 may fit D (5 bases each). V lost 6 bases and J 2 bases, leaving 10 bases between the germline ends. This CDR3 spans 14 amino acids. Germline-derived CDR1 and CDR2 are LNHDA and SQIVND (reference sequence). The DNA for the CDR3 is TGTGCCAGTAGGTGGGACGTTAACACCGGGGAGCTGTTTTTT. Translation gives CASRWDVNTGELFF.

This clone was counted a few times. The chain is built from TRBV6-8 and TRBJ2-5; no clear D. The CDR3 sequence is 16 residues long. The V gene's germline CDR1 is MNHGY and CDR2 SAAAGT. V dropped 6 bases and J dropped 1 base, with 18 bases sitting between them. The CDR3 reads CASSFTPLTPQETQYF. For the CDR3, the DNA is TGTGCCAGCAGCTTCACCCCCTTGACACCCCAAGAGACCCAGTACTTC.

The chain employs TRBV28 and TRBJ2-7, with 9 bases fitting TRBD1. V was pared by 1 base and J by 1 base, with 2 bases of the junction left unmatched. From germline, CDR1 is MDHEN and CDR2 SYDVKM. The CDR3 extends over 15 amino acids. The CDR3, as DNA: TGTGCCAGCAGTTTATCCGGGACAGGGTCCTACGAGCAGTACTTC. This codes for CASSLSGTGSYEQYF.